One sample yielded the 10 T cell receptor beta chains listed below, sequenced in a study of T cells expressing NK-cell markers. TCRdb reworked the 5' RACE reads into one entry per CDR3 protein, no DNA. The sample has about 180,000 distinct CDR3 sequences. The sequenced sample was blood T cells: a sorted CD56 or NKG2C T cell subset, CD4+ or CD8+ T cells, or bulk PBMC T cells (not recorded which). Receptor source: a man aged 18-69 years in good health.

CDR3 protein: CSVELWDGSSYEQYF. The chain recombines TRBV29-1 with TRBJ2-7; TCRdb's assignment of TRBD1 cannot be checked, as there is no DNA. Germline-derived CDR1 and CDR2 are SQVTM and ANQGSEA. This CDR3 has 15 amino acids.

The J gene is TRBJ1-1, the V gene TRBV4-1; with no DNA, the TCRdb D assignment of TRBD1 cannot be verified. The CDR3 is made up of 17 amino acids. Germline CDR1 is MGHRA and CDR2 is YSYEKL. The CDR3 loop is CASSQEGGGLKNTEAFF.

J is TRBJ2-7 and V is TRBV21-1; without DNA, the TCRdb call of TRBD2 cannot be checked. TRBV21-1 counts as a pseudogene. This CDR3 has 16 residues. The CDR3 sequence is CASSGTSGGRSYEQYF.

The chain has TRBV28 and TRBJ2-5; TCRdb picks TRBD1, but there is no DNA to check that call. Germline CDR1 and CDR2: MDHEN and SYDVKM. The CDR3 consists of 15 residues. CDR3 region: CASSLSGSGGETQYF.

The rearrangement links TRBV5-1 to TRBJ1-1; TCRdb's assignment of TRBD1 cannot be checked, as there is no DNA. The CDR3 totals 15 residues. Germline V gene sequence: CDR1 SGHRS, CDR2 YFSETQ. This CDR3 reads CASSLVLTGDSEAFF. Full variable domain (remainder filled in from reference TRBV5-1 and TRBJ1-1): KAGVTQTPRYLIKTRGQQVTLSCSPISGHRSVSWYQQTPGQGLQFLFEYFSETQRNKGNFPGRFSGRQFSNSRSEMNVSTLELGDSALYLCASSLVLTGDSEAFFGQGTRLTVV.

The CDR3 loop is CASSLEVSVAYEQYF. This chain connects TRBV7-2 to TRBJ2-7; the TRBD2 assignment by TCRdb is unverifiable without DNA. The CDR3 consists of 15 residues. Germline V gene data show CDR1 as SGHTA and CDR2 as FQGNSA.

This sequence joins TRBV7-9 and TRBJ2-1; without DNA, the TCRdb call of TRBD1 cannot be checked. This CDR3 contains 14 residues. CDR1 is SEHNR and CDR2 is FQNEAQ in the germline V gene (reference sequence). CDR3 protein: CASSLDGGNNEQFF. The whole variable domain, filled in from reference TRBV7-9 and TRBJ2-1, reads DTGVSQNPRHKITKRGQNVTFRCDPISEHNRLYWYRQTLGQGPEFLTYFQNEAQLEKSRLLSDRFSAERPKGSFSTLEIQRTEQGDSAMYLCASSLDGGNNEQFFGPGTRLTVL.

The gene calls are TRBV4-1 and TRBJ2-7; with no DNA, the TCRdb D assignment of TRBD1 cannot be verified. Germline V gene data show CDR1 as MGHRA and CDR2 as YSYEKL. The CDR3 loop spans 14 amino acids. The CDR3 loop reads CASSHGDRDYEQYF.

V gene TRBV9 combines with J gene TRBJ1-6; the D call from TCRdb, TRBD1, cannot be confirmed without DNA. This CDR3 contains 15 residues. Germline CDR1 is SGDLS and CDR2 is YYNGEE. The CDR3: CASSVDGQGYSPLHF.

The CDR3 region is CATSRVGASNQPQHF. The chain carries TRBV15 and TRBJ1-5; as DNA is missing, the TRBD1 call by TCRdb cannot be tested. The CDR3 totals 15 residues. CDR1 is LNHNV and CDR2 is YYDKDF in the germline V gene (reference sequence).